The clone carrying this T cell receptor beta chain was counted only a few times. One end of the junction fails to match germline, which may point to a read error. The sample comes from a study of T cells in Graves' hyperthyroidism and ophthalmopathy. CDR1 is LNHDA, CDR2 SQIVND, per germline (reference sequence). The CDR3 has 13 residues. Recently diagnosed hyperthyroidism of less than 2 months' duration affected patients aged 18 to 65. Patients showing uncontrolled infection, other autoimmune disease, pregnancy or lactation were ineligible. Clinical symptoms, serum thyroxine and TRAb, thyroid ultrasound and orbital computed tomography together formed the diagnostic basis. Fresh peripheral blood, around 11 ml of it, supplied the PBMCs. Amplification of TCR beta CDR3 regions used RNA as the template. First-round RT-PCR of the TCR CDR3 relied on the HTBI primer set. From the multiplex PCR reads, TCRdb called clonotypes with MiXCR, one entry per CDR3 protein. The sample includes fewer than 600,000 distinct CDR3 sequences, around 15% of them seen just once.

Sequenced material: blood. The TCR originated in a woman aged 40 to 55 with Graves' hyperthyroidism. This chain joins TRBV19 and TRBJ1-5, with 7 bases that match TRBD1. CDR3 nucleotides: TGTGCCAGTAGTGCAACAGGGGACGTAATCCGGTATTTT. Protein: CASSATGDVIRYF.